The next 31 T cell receptor beta chains were all read from a single sample in a study of molecular identifiers for immune sequencing clone quantification. TCRdb reprocessed the PCR reads via MiXCR and lists one record per CDR3 protein. The sample lists some 100,000 distinct CDR3 sequences; over 30% were seen once. The material sequenced was naive CD8+ T cells from blood, with Jurkat cell RNA spiked in. Regarding subset: FACS-sorted CD8+CD4-CCR7+CD45RA+ naive T cells. These receptors all come from a human donor in good health. Some libraries in this study had Jurkat cell RNA spiked in.

This clonotype was counted only a few times. V usage is TRBV28 and J usage is TRBJ2-7; 8 bases are a match to TRBD1. The CDR3 has 13 amino acids. CDR1 is MDHEN and CDR2 is SYDVKM in the germline V gene. The ends lost 6 bases at V and 3 bases at J; junction bases unmatched: 4. The CDR3 DNA reads as TGTGCCAGCAGCCCACAGGGGGGCTACGAGCAGTACTTC. It specifies CASSPQGGYEQYF. Based on the CDR3 plus reference TRBV28 and TRBJ2-7, the full variable domain is DVKVTQSSRYLVKRTGEKVFLECVQDMDHENMFWYRQDPGLGLRLIYFSYDVKMKEKGDIPEGYSVSREKKERFSLILESASTNQTSMYLCASSPQGGYEQYFGPGTRLTVT.

The gene calls are TRBV19 and TRBJ2-7; D perhaps matches TRBD2 (6 bases). Between the trimmed V and J ends, which lost 3 bases and 2 bases, there was a span of 11 bases. The CDR3 consists of 14 residues. Germline V CDR1 and CDR2: LNHDA, SQIVND (reference sequence). Written as DNA, the CDR3 is TGTGCCAGTAGTATTTCGGGAGAGGCCTACGAGCAGTACTTC. This translates into CASSISGEAYEQYF.

There are a few counts of this clonotype. This chain joins TRBV6-2 or TRBV6-3 and TRBJ1-5; D might be TRBD1 (5 bases). The germline V and J ends were trimmed by 2 bases and 11 bases, with 25 bases remaining between them. The germline gives CDR1 MNHEY, CDR2 SVGEGT. This CDR3 region has 17 residues. The CDR3 spells CASSYLSGTATITSQHF. In DNA form, the CDR3 reads TGTGCCAGCAGTTACCTCAGTGGGACCGCGACAATAACGTCCCAGCATTTT.

The rearrangement joins TRBV13 to TRBJ2-5; D possibly corresponds to TRBD1 (7 bases). Germline V gene sequence: CDR1 PRHDT, CDR2 FYEKMQ (reference sequence). CDR3 length: 14 residues. Trimming stripped 4 bases from V and 5 bases from J, with 14 bases between. DNA for the CDR3: TGTGCCAGCAGCTCGCACAGGGGAGGCGAGACCCAGTACTTC. Its protein is CASSSHRGGETQYF.

Of note for this clonotype: One junction end disagrees with the germline gene, perhaps due to a read error. The chain joins TRBV20-1 to TRBJ2-3; the D gene is possibly TRBD2 (6 bases). The CDR3 is 15 residues long. The germline V gene has CDR1 DFQATT and CDR2 SNEGSKA (reference sequence). The CDR3 is CSAREIAVATDTQCF. DNA for the CDR3: TGCAGTGCTAGAGAGATAGCGGTGGCCACAGATACGCAGTGTTTT.

This clonotype has a handful of counts. This chain links TRBV4-3 with TRBJ2-3; D not certain. The CDR3 runs to 15 residues. V lost 0 bases, J lost 2 bases, and 9 bases lay in between. Per the germline V gene, CDR1 is LGHNA and CDR2 is YSLEER. DNA for the CDR3: TGCGCCAGCAGCCAAGACGGGTTCTCCACAGATACGCAGTATTTT. Its translation: CASSQDGFSTDTQYF.

V usage is TRBV27 and J usage is TRBJ2-5; D unclear. V was clipped by 8 bases and J by 3 bases, with 7 bases between them. In germline, CDR1 is MNHEY, CDR2 SMNVEV (reference sequence). The CDR3 has 11 amino acids. The CDR3 here is CASATEETQYF. CDR3 bases: TGTGCCAGCGCCACAGAAGAGACCCAGTACTTC.

A word on this clonotype: Compared with germline, one end of the junction differs, possibly owing to a read error. The rearrangement uses TRBV28 and TRBJ1-2, with 8 bases matching TRBD1. Germline CDR1 and CDR2: MDHEN and SYDVKM. The CDR3 spans 16 residues. The CDR3 region has the DNA TGTACCAGCGTAGGGTCAGGGGGCAGCTGGGCCTATGGCTACACCTTC. Translated, it gives CTSVGSGGSWAYGYTF.

The sample holds many counts of this clonotype. DNA for the CDR3: TGTGCCAGCAGCCCCGACAGGGAATTGACTGAAGCTTTCTTT. It yields the protein CASSPDRELTEAFF. V usage is TRBV5-6 and J usage is TRBJ1-1, with 7 bases that match TRBD1. V shed 4 bases and J 5 bases; nucleotides not matched to a gene: 8. This CDR3 has 14 residues. Per germline, CDR1 SGHDT and CDR2 YYEEEE.

The rearrangement joins TRBV20-1 to TRBJ2-1, with 11 bases matching TRBD2. V was clipped by 1 base and J by 9 bases; unmatched bases: 5. Per the germline V gene, CDR1 is DFQATT and CDR2 is SNEGSKA (reference sequence). This CDR3 has 14 amino acids. CDR3 nucleotides: TGCAGTGCTAGAGTAATAGCGGGAGGGTCTGAGCAGTTCTTC. Amino acids: CSARVIAGGSEQFF.

J is TRBJ2-1 and V is TRBV24-1; 7 bases fit TRBD1. Germline CDR1 reads KGHDR; CDR2 reads SFDVKD. Trimming at V came to 8 bases and at J to 10 bases, leaving 4 bases not matched to a gene. This CDR3 has 11 amino acids. CDR3: CATNEGAEQFF. The CDR3 DNA is TGTGCCACCAATGAGGGGGCCGAGCAGTTCTTC.

A word on this clonotype: This may arise from a read error, as a much more abundant clone is one base away. The genes are TRBV19 and TRBJ2-3, with 7 bases identical to TRBD2. The CDR3 has 15 residues. The germline V gene encodes CDR1 LNHDA and CDR2 SQIVND (reference sequence). Losses at the gene ends were 5 bases for V and 2 bases for J; bases not matched to a gene: 7. Here the CDR3 reads CASSPPAGDTDTQYF. CDR3 DNA: TGTGCCAGTAGTCCCCCTGCGGGAGACACAGATACGCAGTATTTT.

This clonotype was seen once. At one boundary the junction diverges from the germline segment, which might be a read error. The chain couples TRBV5-3 to TRBJ2-7; tentative D call: TRBD2 (5 bases). TRBV5-3 is treated as an ORF (open reading frame) with a function not yet certain. This CDR3 has 16 amino acids. CDR3 sequence (DNA): TGTGCCAGCAGCTTCGGGCCCCTCGGGATCTCCTACGAGCAGTACTTC. Translation: CASSFGPLGISYEQYF.

As for this clonotype: It is likely a read error, because the conserved phenylalanine at the end of the CDR3 is missing. The CDR3 here is CASSIPGTEQYL. DNA for the CDR3: TGCGCCAGCAGCATACCCGGGACAGAGCAGTACTTA. The rearrangement uses TRBV7-2 and TRBJ2-7; D possibly corresponds to TRBD1 (6 bases). Germline V gives CDR1 SGHTA, CDR2 FQGNSA. The CDR3 length is 12 residues.

As for this clonotype: A clone one base away is much larger, so this may be a read error. The J gene is TRBJ1-5, the V gene TRBV28; maybe TRBD1 (6 bases). Germline V gives CDR1 MDHEN, CDR2 SYDVKM. The CDR3 is 14 residues long. CDR3 protein: CASEAGVFNLPQHF. CDR3 nucleotide sequence: TGTGCCAGCGAGGCAGGGGTATTTAATCTGCCCCAGCATTTT.

This clonotype was picked up a small number of times. This chain uses TRBV3-1 with TRBJ1-5; perhaps TRBD1 as D (5 bases). This CDR3 contains 14 residues. Germline lookup yields CDR1 LGHDT and CDR2 YNNKEL (reference sequence). V was shortened by 2 bases and J by 7 bases, with 12 bases between the two germline ends. CDR3 DNA: TGTGCCAGCAGCCAATGGGGCGCAGGACAGCCCCAGCATTTT. Residues: CASSQWGAGQPQHF.

This clonotype was recorded a few times. This chain connects TRBV4-3 to TRBJ2-3; TRBD1 or TRBD2 may be the D gene (5 bases each). Germline loops: CDR1 LGHNA, CDR2 YSLEER. The V gene lost 5 bases and the J gene lost 3 bases, with 18 bases spanning the gap. This CDR3 has 16 residues. CDR3 sequence reads: CASSEGTFQRTDTQYF. The CDR3 nucleotides are TGCGCCAGCAGCGAAGGGACCTTTCAACGAACAGATACGCAGTATTTT.

This clonotype has a handful of counts. V gene TRBV20-1 combines with J gene TRBJ1-1; TRBD1 might be the D (6 bases). V was cut by 5 bases and J by 1 base, with 17 bases left in between. Germline V CDR1 and CDR2: DFQATT, SNEGSKA (reference sequence). The CDR3 is made up of 15 amino acids. DNA for the CDR3: TGCAGTGCTCAAGTAACCGGGACACAGAACACTGAAGCTTTCTTT. The encoded protein is CSAQVTGTQNTEAFF.

As for this clonotype: With a much larger clone just one base away, this may be a read error. J is TRBJ2-5 and V is TRBV28; D perhaps matches TRBD2 (6 bases). The CDR3 totals 15 residues. The V gene's germline CDR1 is MDHEN and CDR2 SYDVKM. The CDR3 DNA is TGTGCCTGCAGTTTGTTTGGCGGGGCCCAAGAGACCCAGTACTTC. It yields the protein CACSLFGGAQETQYF.

Comment on this clonotype: A single base separates this from a much larger clone, so it may be a read error. The rearrangement uses TRBV29-1 and TRBJ2-5; maybe TRBD1 (6 bases). CDR3 length: 13 amino acids. CDR1 and CDR2 (germline): SQVTM, ANQGSEA. The CDR3 DNA reads TGCAGCGTTGAAGAGGGCAGGGGAGAGGCCCAGTACTTC. Its translation is CSVEEGRGEAQYF. Supplemented by reference TRBV29-1 and TRBJ2-5, the full variable domain reads SAVISQKPSRDICQRGTSLTIQCQVDSQVTMMFWYRQQPGQSLTLIATANQGSEATYESGFVIDKFPISRPNLTFSTLTVSNMSPEDSSIYLCSVEEGRGEAQYFGPGTRLLVL.

Only a few counts were recorded for this clonotype. The chain carries TRBV5-6 and TRBJ2-7; 10 bases align to TRBD1. The V and J ends lost 6 bases and 3 bases, in that order; junction bases with no gene match: 6. The germline V gene encodes CDR1 SGHDT and CDR2 YYEEEE. The CDR3 totals 14 residues. The CDR3 reads CASTHGTGDYEQYF. The CDR3 coding sequence is TGTGCCAGCACTCATGGGACAGGGGACTACGAGCAGTACTTC.

This clonotype was counted ten times or more. This chain connects TRBV7-9 to TRBJ2-3; D gene uncertain. Germline CDR1 reads SEHNR; CDR2 reads FQNEAQ (reference sequence). The germline V and J ends were trimmed by 6 bases and 2 bases, with 15 bases remaining between them. This CDR3 has 15 residues. CDR3 coding DNA: TGTGCCAGCAGAGGATTTGGCGGATTCACAGATACGCAGTATTTT. Its translation is CASRGFGGFTDTQYF. The whole variable domain, filled in from reference TRBV7-9 and TRBJ2-3, reads DTGVSQNPRHKITKRGQNVTFRCDPISEHNRLYWYRQTLGQGPEFLTYFQNEAQLEKSRLLSDRFSAERPKGSFSTLEIQRTEQGDSAMYLCASRGFGGFTDTQYFGPGTRLTVL.

The chain recombines TRBV13 with TRBJ2-3; TRBD2 agrees at 10 bases. This CDR3 contains 16 residues. V was pared by 5 bases and J by 4 bases, with 9 bases of the junction left unmatched. Germline V gives CDR1 PRHDT, CDR2 FYEKMQ (reference sequence). CDR3 loop: CASSPLAGEAADTQYF. The CDR3 nucleotides read TGTGCCAGCAGCCCTCTAGCGGGAGAGGCGGCAGATACGCAGTATTTT.

This clonotype showed up many times. The V gene is TRBV28, the J gene TRBJ2-5; D call uncertain. This CDR3 is 15 amino acids long. Per the germline V gene, CDR1 is MDHEN and CDR2 is SYDVKM. Trimming left V 4 bases short and J 3 bases short, with 15 bases between. CDR3 region: CASSSGSTWEETQYF. The CDR3 DNA is TGTGCCAGCAGTTCAGGTTCCACTTGGGAAGAGACCCAGTACTTC.

The chain links TRBV7-9 to TRBJ2-7; D is undetermined. Germline-derived CDR1 and CDR2 are SEHNR and FQNEAQ (reference sequence). CDR3 length equals 15 residues. The V and J ends lost 4 bases and 6 bases respectively, with 19 bases between them. The CDR3 reads CASSSVIIHRVEQYF. CDR3 bases: TGTGCCAGCAGCTCCGTCATTATTCACCGAGTCGAGCAGTACTTC.

This clonotype was found once. A read error may be the cause here, since a much bigger clone is one base away. This rearrangement joins TRBV28 to TRBJ1-1; D unresolved. Germline V gene sequence: CDR1 MDHEN, CDR2 SYDVKM. The CDR3 is 12 residues long. The CDR3 DNA sequence: TGTGCCTGCAGCCCCCCGGGGACTGAAGCTTTCTTT. It translates to CACSPPGTEAFF.

This clonotype was counted between two and nine times. The V call is TRBV6-2 or TRBV6-3, the J call TRBJ2-1; TRBD2 matches 10 bases. This CDR3 comprises 17 residues. Trimming removed 2 bases from V and 4 bases from J; junction bases left unmatched: 8. Germline V gene data show CDR1 as MNHEY and CDR2 as SVGEGT. The CDR3 coding sequence is TGTGCCAGCAGTTACGCGTTAGCGGGAGGACGGTACAATGAGCAGTTCTTC. It yields the protein CASSYALAGGRYNEQFF.

The chain joins TRBV11-2 to TRBJ2-7; 8 bases are a match to TRBD1. The germline gives CDR1 SGHAT, CDR2 FQNNGV. The CDR3 runs to 13 residues. Germline trimming cut 1 base from V and 4 bases from J; bases unmatched to any gene: 0. CDR3 DNA: TGTGCCAGCAGCTTAGGGGACAGGTACGAGCAGTACTTC. Residues: CASSLGDRYEQYF.

At least ten counts were recorded for this clonotype. This chain connects TRBV27 to TRBJ2-3; D is possibly TRBD1 (6 bases). The CDR3 totals 12 residues. Germline V gene data show CDR1 as MNHEY and CDR2 as SMNVEV (reference sequence). Between the trimmed V and J ends, which lost 3 bases and 6 bases, there was a span of 7 bases. CDR3 coding DNA: TGTGCCAGCAGTTTTCAGGGGGATACGCAGTATTTT. Protein product: CASSFQGDTQYF.

The V and J genes are TRBV6-2 or TRBV6-3 and TRBJ2-7; D may be TRBD1 (7 bases). Germline V CDR1 and CDR2: MNHEY, SVGEGT. V was clipped by 6 bases and J by 3 bases, with 15 bases between them. This CDR3 contains 14 residues. CDR3 region: CASSRGTEIYEQYF. CDR3 nucleotide sequence: TGTGCCAGCAGCCGCGGGACAGAAATCTACGAGCAGTACTTC.

This clonotype came up many times. The chain couples TRBV19 to TRBJ1-5; D unresolved. CDR3 length: 12 amino acids. Germline lookup yields CDR1 LNHDA and CDR2 SQIVND (reference sequence). The V end lost 5 bases, the J end lost 0 bases, and 2 bases lay between the germline ends. This CDR3 is CASSFSNQPQHF. The CDR3 region has the DNA TGTGCCAGTAGTTTTAGCAATCAGCCCCAGCATTTT.